Below are 29 T cell receptor beta chains sequenced from a single sample in a study of immune evolution from preneoplasia to lung adenocarcinoma. The method was immunoSEQ multiplex PCR; TCRdb's version includes in-frame clones alone and lacks a portion of them. The repertoire has 7,000 to 9,500 clones, approximately 80% of them found once; the top ten carry 2.5% to 3%. Sequenced: FFPE invasive lung adenocarcinoma tissue. The receptors come from a person in their 40s with lung adenocarcinoma.

The CDR3 DNA is TGTGCCAGCAGCCCAAGACTAGCGGGGGGGAACGAGCAGTACTTC. Its protein is CASSPRLAGGNEQYF. The V call is TRBV7-8, the J call TRBJ2-7; 14 nucleotides line up with TRBD2. V was clipped by 5 bases and J by 5 bases; unmatched bases: 5. The CDR3 consists of 15 residues. Germline V gene sequence: CDR1 SGHVS, CDR2 FQNEAQ.

The rearrangement joins TRBV2 to TRBJ2-5; D is tentatively TRBD1 or TRBD2 (5 bases each). Trimming removed 2 bases at V and 8 bases at J, with 27 bases between. The CDR3 runs to 18 residues. Per germline, CDR1 SNHLY and CDR2 FYNNEI. CDR3 coding DNA: TGTGCCAGCAGTGAAAAAGTGGTGGTGAGCGAGGGGCTGAAAACCCAGTACTTC. It is translated as CASSEKVVVSEGLKTQYF.

Details on this clone: The junction differs from germline at one of its ends, possibly a read error. The chain has TRBV7-7 and TRBJ2-5; 12 bases match TRBD2. This CDR3 comprises 18 residues. Germline-derived CDR1 and CDR2 are SSHAT and FNYEAQ (reference sequence). The CDR3 loop is CASSGGVPGLAGEETQYF. CDR3 DNA: TGTGCTAGCAGCGGGGGGGTCCCGGGACTAGCGGGTGAAGAGACCCAGTACTTC. Filled out from reference TRBV7-7 and TRBJ2-5, the complete variable domain reads GAGVSQSPRYKVTKRGQDVTLRCDPISSHATLYWYQQALGQGPEFLTYFNYEAQPDKSGLPSDRFSAERPEGSISTLTIQRTEQRDSAMYRCASSGGVPGLAGEETQYFGPGTRLLVL.

The chain is built from TRBV25-1 and TRBJ1-4; 7 bases align to TRBD1. Germline CDR1 reads MGHDK; CDR2 reads SYGVNS. This CDR3 region has 18 residues. V was pared by 2 bases and J by 3 bases, with 12 bases of the junction left unmatched. CDR3 sequence (DNA): TGTGCCAGCAGTGAAATGGTGGAAGGGGGCATTTCTAATGAAAAACTGTTTTTT. Encoded protein: CASSEMVEGGISNEKLFF.

The rearrangement uses TRBV30 and TRBJ1-3; 11 nucleotides match TRBD1. V trimming: 5 bases; J trimming: 1 base; junction bases outside the gene matches: 13. Germline assignment: CDR1 GTSNPN and CDR2 SVGIG (reference sequence). CDR3 length equals 18 residues. CDR3 DNA sequence: TGTGCCTGGGACCCGGGACAGGGGGTTTCTTGGTCTGGAAACACCATATATTTT. It yields the protein CAWDPGQGVSWSGNTIYF. The full variable domain, with the rest looked up from reference TRBV30 and TRBJ1-3, is SQTIHQWPATLVQPVGSPLSLECTVEGTSNPNLYWYRQAAGRGLQLLFYSVGIGQISSEVPQNLSASRPQDRQFILSSKKLLLSDSGFYLCAWDPGQGVSWSGNTIYFGEGSWLTVV.

The chain joins TRBV29-1 to TRBJ2-3; D is perhaps TRBD1 (5 bases). Trimming shortened V by 4 bases and J by 3 bases, and 8 bases separated the two germline ends. The germline V gene has CDR1 SQVTM and CDR2 ANQGSEA. The CDR3 loop spans 12 amino acids. In DNA, the CDR3 is TGCAGCGTTGGACAGAATACAGATACGCAGTATTTT. Its translation: CSVGQNTDTQYF.

The J gene is TRBJ1-5, the V gene TRBV19; D gene ambiguous. The CDR3 loop spans 15 amino acids. Germline lookup yields CDR1 LNHDA and CDR2 SQIVND (reference sequence). The germline V and J ends were trimmed by 3 bases and 1 base, with 10 bases remaining between them. The CDR3 reads CASSIPSRSNQPQHF. The CDR3 nucleotides are TGTGCCAGTAGTATCCCAAGTAGAAGCAATCAGCCCCAGCATTTT.

The chain is built from TRBV6-5 and TRBJ1-3; D is unclear. V lost 2 bases, J lost 2 bases, and 7 bases lay in between. The CDR3 has 14 residues. Germline V gene data show CDR1 as MNHEY and CDR2 as SVGAGI. The CDR3 is CASSYRGPGNTIYF. In DNA form, the CDR3 reads TGTGCCAGCAGTTACCGGGGTCCTGGAAACACCATATATTTT.

The chain couples TRBV13 to TRBJ2-3, with 12 bases aligning to TRBD2. V was pared by 4 bases and J by 4 bases, with 0 bases of the junction left unmatched. CDR1 PRHDT and CDR2 FYEKMQ come from the germline V gene (reference sequence). The CDR3 is 14 amino acids. The CDR3 sequence is CASSSSGGADTQYF. In DNA form, the CDR3 reads TGTGCCAGCAGCTCTAGCGGGGGGGCAGATACGCAGTATTTT.

J is TRBJ1-2 and V is TRBV5-4; 9 bases are shared with TRBD1. CDR1 SGHNT and CDR2 YYREEE come from the germline V gene (reference sequence). The CDR3 runs to 16 residues. The junction had 10 bases not matched to a gene; V was cut back by 3 bases and J by 4 bases. The CDR3 sequence is CASSSGTGILTYGYTF. CDR3 sequence (DNA): TGTGCCAGCAGCTCCGGGACAGGGATCCTTACCTATGGCTACACCTTC.

The rearrangement uses TRBV4-1 and TRBJ2-4; 7 positions match TRBD2. Per the germline V gene, CDR1 is MGHRA and CDR2 is YSYEKL. The CDR3 sequence is 16 residues long. The V and J ends lost 0 bases and 9 bases, in that order; junction bases with no gene match: 11. CDR3 region: CASSQESLAREGIQYF. CDR3 sequence (DNA): TGCGCCAGCAGCCAAGAATCCCTAGCCAGGGAGGGCATTCAGTACTTC.

The rearrangement links TRBV30 to TRBJ1-3; D is ambiguous. The CDR3 sequence is 14 residues long. V lost 2 bases to trimming and J lost 0 bases, with 8 bases between them. Germline V lookup: CDR1 GTSNPN, CDR2 SVGIG (reference sequence). The CDR3 is CAWSIVGSGNTIYF. As DNA, the CDR3 is TGTGCCTGGAGTATAGTCGGCTCTGGAAACACCATATATTTT.

In this sample, this clone is medium-sized. V and J are TRBV27 and TRBJ1-2; 8 bases agree with TRBD1. The J segment lost 4 bases and the V segment lost 5 bases, leaving 3 bases of the junction unmatched. CDR1 and CDR2 from the germline V gene are MNHEY and SMNVEV (reference sequence). This CDR3 contains 13 residues. This chain's CDR3 is CASSNTGGYGYTF. The CDR3 DNA follows: TGTGCCAGCAGTAACACAGGGGGCTATGGCTACACCTTC.

The gene calls are TRBV11-2 and TRBJ2-7; weak D call: TRBD1 (5 bases). The V end lost 5 bases, the J end lost 3 bases, and 14 bases lay between the germline ends. The CDR3 loop spans 14 amino acids. Per the germline V gene, CDR1 is SGHAT and CDR2 is FQNNGV. CDR3 DNA: TGTGCCAGCAGCCCCGCCAGGGTAAGCTACGAGCAGTACTTC. Protein product: CASSPARVSYEQYF.

The J gene is TRBJ2-5, the V gene TRBV28, with TRBD1 matching over 8 bases. The CDR3 sequence is 14 residues long. Germline CDR1 MDHEN, CDR2 SYDVKM. The trim removed 4 bases at V and 4 bases at J, leaving 5 bases unmatched. The CDR3 protein is CASSSGQARETQYF. Written as DNA, the CDR3 is TGTGCCAGCAGTTCGGGACAGGCAAGAGAGACCCAGTACTTC.

The rearrangement joins TRBV7-9 to TRBJ2-1; unclear D gene. Trimming removed 5 bases from V and 2 bases from J, with 1 base in between. This CDR3 contains 11 residues. Germline CDR1 SEHNR, CDR2 FQNEAQ (reference sequence). The CDR3 spells CASSAYNEQFF. CDR3 DNA: TGTGCCAGCAGCGCCTACAATGAGCAGTTCTTC.

This chain joins TRBV9 and TRBJ1-1; D gene ambiguous. Germline V gene sequence: CDR1 SGDLS, CDR2 YYNGEE. The CDR3 covers 15 residues. V was trimmed by 0 bases and J by 2 bases, leaving 11 bases between them. The CDR3 DNA follows: TGTGCCAGCAGCGTAGTTGCAGGTGGCAACACTGAAGCTTTCTTT. This translates into CASSVVAGGNTEAFF.

The DNA for the CDR3 is TGTGCCAGCAGCTTACGGGGAGCCAAAGGCTACACCTTC. It is translated as CASSLRGAKGYTF. J is TRBJ1-2 and V is TRBV11-3, with unresolved D. Germline V gene data show CDR1 as SGHNT and CDR2 as YENEEA. The V end was cut by 2 bases, the J end by 8 bases, with 12 bases between. The CDR3 runs 13 residues.

V gene TRBV5-6 combines with J gene TRBJ2-1, with D possibly called TRBD1 or TRBD2 (5 bases each). The CDR3 covers 16 residues. Germline V gene lookup returns CDR1 SGHDT and CDR2 YYEEEE. V was cut by 2 bases and J by 8 bases, with 20 bases left in between. The CDR3 DNA follows: TGTGCCAGCAGCTTCTTCGGGACCGAACTATTCGATGAGCAGTTCTTC. Amino acid sequence: CASSFFGTELFDEQFF. Full variable domain (outside the CDR3, taken from reference TRBV5-6 and TRBJ2-1): DAGVTQSPTHLIKTRGQQVTLRCSPKSGHDTVSWYQQALGQGPQFIFQYYEEEERQRGNFPDRFSGHQFPNYSSELNVNALLLGDSALYLCASSFFGTELFDEQFFGPGTRLTVL.

This chain links TRBV18 with TRBJ1-1; D ambiguous. The CDR3 totals 13 residues. CDR1 is KGHSH and CDR2 is LQKENI in the germline V gene. The V gene lost 3 bases and the J gene lost 4 bases, with 9 bases spanning the gap. CDR3 coding DNA: TGTGCCAGCTCACCCCCGGTCAGCACTGAAGCTTTCTTT. Protein: CASSPPVSTEAFF.

The chain links TRBV5-1 to TRBJ2-7, with 7 bases identical to TRBD1. The length of the CDR3 is 14 residues. CDR1 and CDR2 (germline): SGHRS, YFSETQ. The V gene end was trimmed by 7 bases and the J gene end by 2 bases; junction bases not matched to a gene: 9. The CDR3 reads CASRMGQPAYEQYF. The CDR3 bases are TGCGCCAGCCGAATGGGACAGCCTGCCTACGAGCAGTACTTC.

This clone rates as medium-sized. The gene calls are TRBV30 and TRBJ1-2; tentative D call: TRBD1 (5 bases). CDR1 GTSNPN and CDR2 SVGIG come from the germline V gene (reference sequence). Trimming pared 4 bases from V and 7 bases from J, leaving 19 bases between. This CDR3 region has 14 residues. CDR3 loop: CAWKLYRDWSGYTF. Written as DNA, the CDR3 is TGTGCCTGGAAGTTATATCGGGACTGGAGTGGCTACACCTTC.

This clone was seen once. This rearrangement joins TRBV7-3 to TRBJ2-1; 13 positions match TRBD2. CDR3 length: 14 amino acids. Germline CDR1 is SGHTA and CDR2 is FQGTGA. Trimming at V came to 5 bases and at J to 10 bases, leaving 5 bases not matched to a gene. CDR3 in amino acids: CASSGLAGVGEQFF. In DNA, the CDR3 is TGTGCCAGCAGCGGACTAGCGGGAGTGGGGGAGCAGTTCTTC.

The rearrangement joins TRBV15 to TRBJ2-5; TRBD2 agrees at 8 bases. J lost 1 base, V lost 1 base, and 8 bases had no gene match. The CDR3 covers 17 residues. Germline V lookup: CDR1 LNHNV, CDR2 YYDKDF (reference sequence). The CDR3, as DNA: TGTGCCACCAGCAGAGGCGGGAGCGGGAGATCCCAAGAGACCCAGTACTTC. Protein sequence: CATSRGGSGRSQETQYF.

The genes are TRBV13 and TRBJ2-7; D assignment may be TRBD1 or TRBD2 (5 bases each). The CDR3 has 14 residues. Germline lookup yields CDR1 PRHDT and CDR2 FYEKMQ (reference sequence). The V end was cut by 2 bases, the J end by 4 bases, with 12 bases between. CDR3 in DNA: TGTGCCAGCAGCTTAAGAGGGGCCCTTTACGAGCAGTACTTC. Amino acid sequence: CASSLRGALYEQYF.

This clone was detected a few times. The genes are TRBV5-4 and TRBJ1-2, with D unresolved. The CDR3 is 14 amino acids. The V and J ends lost 6 bases and 4 bases respectively, with 16 bases between them. Germline values: CDR1 SGHNT, CDR2 YYREEE (reference sequence). DNA of the CDR3: TGTGCCAGCACCTCCGTGGTGGGTGGCTATGGCTACACCTTC. This codes for CASTSVVGGYGYTF.

The V call is TRBV6-5, the J call TRBJ2-5; 8 nucleotides align to TRBD2. Germline assignment: CDR1 MNHEY and CDR2 SVGAGI. The length of the CDR3 is 13 residues. Trimming cost V 6 bases and J 5 bases; bases outside gene matches: 5. The CDR3 is CASRAGDGETQYF. The CDR3, as DNA: TGTGCCAGCAGAGCGGGGGACGGGGAGACCCAGTACTTC.

The rearrangement uses TRBV19 and TRBJ2-1, with D maybe TRBD2 (7 bases). This CDR3 has 16 amino acids. V gave up 7 bases and J gave up 1 base, with 17 bases separating them. Looked up from germline, CDR1 is LNHDA and CDR2 is SQIVND (reference sequence). Here the CDR3 reads CASKPIGGESYNEQFF. The CDR3 DNA follows: TGTGCCAGTAAGCCTATAGGGGGGGAGTCCTACAATGAGCAGTTCTTC. Filled out from reference TRBV19 and TRBJ2-1, the complete variable domain reads DGGITQSPKYLFRKEGQNVTLSCEQNLNHDAMYWYRQDPGQGLRLIYYSQIVNDFQKGDIAEGYSVSREKKESFPLTVTSAQKNPTAFYLCASKPIGGESYNEQFFGPGTRLTVL.

This chain links TRBV30 with TRBJ1-4; 7 nucleotides agree with TRBD1. Trimming removed 3 bases from V and 0 bases from J; junction bases left unmatched: 7. Germline V gene data show CDR1 as GTSNPN and CDR2 as SVGIG (reference sequence). This CDR3 spans 16 amino acids. CDR3 amino acids: CAWSPGTASTNEKLFF. The CDR3 DNA reads TGTGCCTGGAGCCCCGGGACAGCTTCAACTAATGAAAAACTGTTTTTT.